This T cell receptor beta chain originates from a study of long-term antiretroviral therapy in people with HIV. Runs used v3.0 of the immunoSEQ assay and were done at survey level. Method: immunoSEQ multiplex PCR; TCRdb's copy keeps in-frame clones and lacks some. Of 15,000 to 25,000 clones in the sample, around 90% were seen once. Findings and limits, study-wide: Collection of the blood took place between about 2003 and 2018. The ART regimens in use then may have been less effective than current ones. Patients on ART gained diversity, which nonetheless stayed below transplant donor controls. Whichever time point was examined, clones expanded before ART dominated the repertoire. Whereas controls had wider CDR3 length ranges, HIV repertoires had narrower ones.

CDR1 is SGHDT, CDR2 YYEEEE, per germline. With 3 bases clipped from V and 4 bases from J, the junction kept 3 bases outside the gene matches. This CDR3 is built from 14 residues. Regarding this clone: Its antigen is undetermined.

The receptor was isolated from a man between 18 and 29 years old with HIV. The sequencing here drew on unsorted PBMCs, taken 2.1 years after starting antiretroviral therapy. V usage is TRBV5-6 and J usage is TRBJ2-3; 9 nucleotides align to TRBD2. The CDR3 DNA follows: TGTGCCAGCAGCTCCATAGCGGGAGCAGATACGCAGTATTTT. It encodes CASSSIAGADTQYF.